The 32 T cell receptor beta chains given below trace back to one sample, sequenced in a study of T-cell reconstitution after alpha-beta-depleted transplantation in children. Unique molecular identifiers were incorporated when the TCRbeta library was constructed. TCRdb analysed the PCR reads with MiXCR anew, one entry per CDR3 protein. The sample has roughly 500,000 distinct CDR3 sequences; around 13% are singletons. The sequenced sample was PBMCs from the stem cell graft donor, obtained from the stem cell graft. The receptors here all came from a human donor who donated a stem cell graft to a child with combined immunodeficiency.

A few counts support this clonotype. The chain couples TRBV19 to TRBJ1-2; 9 bases are shared with TRBD1. Germline CDR1 is LNHDA and CDR2 is SQIVND (reference sequence). With V trimmed by 5 bases and J by 4 bases, 11 bases remained unmatched. The CDR3 covers 16 residues. CDR3: CASSGMLTGGSYGYTF. The DNA of the CDR3 is TGTGCCAGTAGTGGGATGCTCACAGGGGGCAGCTATGGCTACACCTTC.

This clonotype came up a few times. This chain joins TRBV5-1 and TRBJ2-7, with unresolved D. Trimming left V 4 bases short and J 0 bases short, with 8 bases between. Germline loops: CDR1 SGHRS, CDR2 YFSETQ. The CDR3 sequence is 13 residues long. The CDR3 reads CASSLQYSYEQYF. CDR3 DNA sequence: TGCGCCAGCAGCCTACAATACTCCTACGAGCAGTACTTC.

This clonotype was recorded at least ten times. The chain joins TRBV2 to TRBJ2-7; D gene unclear. Trimming removed 7 bases at V and 4 bases at J, with 11 bases between. Germline V lookup: CDR1 SNHLY, CDR2 FYNNEI. This CDR3 is built from 12 residues. The CDR3 protein is CASTTLGYEQYF. CDR3 nucleotide sequence: TGTGCCAGCACAACTTTGGGTTACGAGCAGTACTTC.

This clonotype was observed a handful of times. The chain employs TRBV20-1 and TRBJ2-7; 12 bases align to TRBD2. The CDR3 extends over 15 amino acids. Germline trimming cut 5 bases from V and 0 bases from J; bases unmatched to any gene: 5. Looked up from germline, CDR1 is DFQATT and CDR2 is SNEGSKA (reference sequence). The CDR3 here is CSALGLAGPSYEQYF. The CDR3 DNA sequence: TGCAGTGCTTTGGGACTAGCGGGCCCCTCCTACGAGCAGTACTTC.

This clonotype was counted only a few times. V usage is TRBV9 and J usage is TRBJ1-1, with D possibly being TRBD1 (6 bases). Trimming shortened V by 4 bases and J by 1 base, and 14 bases separated the two germline ends. Per the germline V gene, CDR1 is SGDLS and CDR2 is YYNGEE. This CDR3 is 15 amino acids long. The CDR3 nucleotides read TGTGCCAGCAGCTTAAATGGGGGCCGGAACACTGAAGCTTTCTTT. The encoded protein is CASSLNGGRNTEAFF.

Only a few counts were recorded for this clonotype. The chain carries TRBV6-4 and TRBJ2-3; 12 bases match TRBD2. V lost 5 bases, J lost 4 bases, and 16 bases stayed unmatched. The CDR3 extends over 19 amino acids. Germline loops: CDR1 MRHNA, CDR2 SNTAGT. The CDR3 here is CASSPRLRLAGEGADTQYF. CDR3 DNA: TGTGCCAGCAGTCCTCGGTTGAGACTAGCGGGAGAGGGGGCAGATACGCAGTATTTT.

This clonotype came up many times. The V and J genes are TRBV12-3 or TRBV12-4 and TRBJ2-7; 9 bases are a match to TRBD2. After removal of 6 bases from V and 3 bases from J, the junction contained 12 bases not matched to a gene. The CDR3 spans 16 residues. DNA of the CDR3: TGTGCCAGCAGCCGCGCCTTAGCGGGAGTGGACTACGAGCAGTACTTC. It codes for CASSRALAGVDYEQYF.

Many counts were recorded for this clonotype. CDR3 DNA: TGTGCCACCAGTGCGGGACGGACGCTTAGGGAGACCCAGTACTTC. Translated: CATSAGRTLRETQYF. The J gene is TRBJ2-5, the V gene TRBV24-1; D is tentatively TRBD1 or TRBD2 (5 bases each). Germline V CDR1 and CDR2: KGHDR, SFDVKD. Trimming took off 5 bases at V and 5 bases at J, with 17 bases between the two ends. There are 15 residues in the CDR3.

This clonotype was seen more than once but under ten times. V gene TRBV27 combines with J gene TRBJ2-7; D unclear. Germline CDR1 reads MNHEY; CDR2 reads SMNVEV (reference sequence). The V and J ends lost 9 bases and 5 bases respectively, with 5 bases between them. CDR3 size: 9 residues. The CDR3 DNA sequence: TGTGCCAGGGACGACGAGCAGTACTTC. Residues: CARDDEQYF.

This clonotype was recorded at least ten times. CDR3 protein: CASSFGRQGRTDTQYF. The CDR3 nucleotides are TGCGCCAGCAGCTTTGGTCGGCAGGGACGCACAGATACGCAGTATTTT. V is TRBV5-1 and J is TRBJ2-3; TRBD1 or TRBD2 may be the D gene (5 bases each). Germline lookup yields CDR1 SGHRS and CDR2 YFSETQ. The V end lost 2 bases, the J end lost 1 base, and 14 bases lay between the germline ends. CDR3 size: 16 residues.

This clonotype was detected a few times. This chain links TRBV7-9 with TRBJ1-3; D is ambiguous. Between the trimmed V and J ends, which lost 2 bases and 8 bases, there was a span of 13 bases. The CDR3 runs 14 residues. The germline V gene has CDR1 SEHNR and CDR2 FQNEAQ (reference sequence). CDR3 sequence: CASSLSLRDDTIYF. CDR3 nucleotides: TGTGCCAGCAGCTTAAGTTTGAGGGATGACACCATATATTTT.

The gene calls are TRBV11-3 and TRBJ2-1; D ambiguous. The CDR3 has 15 residues. Germline V gives CDR1 SGHNT, CDR2 YENEEA. V was pared by 3 bases and J by 12 bases, with 21 bases between. The CDR3 region is CASSFFSPYGNLQFF. For the CDR3, the DNA is TGTGCCAGCAGCTTTTTTTCCCCCTACGGCAATTTGCAGTTCTTC. Filled out from reference TRBV11-3 and TRBJ2-1, the complete variable domain reads EAGVVQSPRYKIIEKKQPVAFWCNPISGHNTLYWYLQNLGQGPELLIRYENEEAVDDSQLPKDRFSAERLKGVDSTLKIQPAELGDSAVYLCASSFFSPYGNLQFFGPGTRLTVL.

With regard to this clonotype: It may be a read error: a sequence one base away is much more abundant. The CDR3 carries no conserved terminal phenylalanine or tryptophan, so it likely arises from a read error. The chain carries TRBV7-3 and TRBJ2-2; TRBD1 might be the D (5 bases). Looked up from germline, CDR1 is SGHTA and CDR2 is FQGTGA. Trimming removed 2 bases at V and 0 bases at J, with 10 bases between. The CDR3 contains 16 residues. The CDR3 DNA sequence: TGTGCCAGCAGCTTATCGCCAGGGCCGAACACCGGGGAGCTGTTTTAT. Its translation is CASSLSPGPNTGELFY.

This clonotype was seen a handful of times. The chain recombines TRBV27 with TRBJ1-3, with a possible D match to TRBD1 (6 bases). The CDR3 contains 14 residues. Trimming left V 5 bases short and J 3 bases short, with 11 bases between. Germline V gene sequence: CDR1 MNHEY, CDR2 SMNVEV (reference sequence). This chain's CDR3 is CASSARGGGNTIYF. CDR3 DNA: TGTGCCAGCAGTGCGCGAGGGGGTGGAAACACCATATATTTT.

This clonotype was seen repeatedly, ten times or more. In nucleotides, the CDR3 is TGCGCCAGCAGCCAACGCGGACCGGGGAACACTGAAGCTTTCTTT. This gives the protein CASSQRGPGNTEAFF. The chain employs TRBV4-3 and TRBJ1-1; D not certain. V lost 2 bases to trimming and J lost 1 base, with 11 bases between them. Germline CDR1 LGHNA, CDR2 YSLEER. The CDR3 spans 15 residues.

The sample holds many counts of this clonotype. The CDR3 here is CASSSEVERWFYNTEAFF. DNA for the CDR3: TGTGCCAGCAGTTCCGAGGTGGAGCGGTGGTTCTACAACACTGAAGCTTTCTTT. This chain connects TRBV11-1 to TRBJ1-1; D is uncertain. The CDR3 is made up of 18 amino acids. Germline loops: CDR1 SGHAT, CDR2 FQDESV (reference sequence). Between the trimmed V and J ends, which lost 6 bases and 2 bases, there was a span of 25 bases.

The sample holds a few counts of this clonotype. The chain carries TRBV20-1 and TRBJ2-1, with 12 bases lining up with TRBD2. Germline V gene sequence: CDR1 DFQATT, CDR2 SNEGSKA (reference sequence). The CDR3 is 16 residues long. Unmatched junction bases numbered 7, after V lost 0 bases and J lost 7 bases. The chain's CDR3 is CSAREGTSGLLNEQFF. The CDR3 bases are TGCAGTGCTAGAGAAGGGACTAGCGGGCTCTTGAATGAGCAGTTCTTC.

This clonotype was seen more than once but under ten times. The V and J genes are TRBV30 and TRBJ1-4; D remains ambiguous. V shed 0 bases and J shed 6 bases, with 14 bases lying between them. The germline CDR1 and CDR2 sequences are GTSNPN and SVGIG (reference sequence). This CDR3 spans 15 amino acids. CDR3 amino acids: CAWSVPGGDYEKLFF. CDR3 nucleotide sequence: TGTGCCTGGAGTGTACCCGGAGGAGACTATGAAAAACTGTTTTTT.

This clonotype has a handful of counts. CDR3 coding DNA: TGCGCCAGCAGCGCCGGTAATGGAGGGAACACTGAAGCTTTCTTT. Its protein is CASSAGNGGNTEAFF. This sequence joins TRBV5-1 and TRBJ1-1, with D uncertain. The CDR3 consists of 15 residues. The germline CDR1 and CDR2 sequences are SGHRS and YFSETQ. V lost 4 bases, J lost 1 base, and 14 bases lay in between.

In this sample, this clonotype turned up a few times. The CDR3 nucleotides are TGTGCCAGCAGCTTAATCCGGGACAGGGGCACTGAAGCTTTCTTT. Translated: CASSLIRDRGTEAFF. This chain uses TRBV7-2 with TRBJ1-1, with TRBD1 matching over 10 bases. The CDR3 loop spans 15 amino acids. Germline lookup yields CDR1 SGHTA and CDR2 FQGNSA. Losses at the gene ends were 2 bases for V and 4 bases for J; bases not matched to a gene: 4.

This sequence joins TRBV15 and TRBJ2-7; unclear D gene. The germline V gene encodes CDR1 LNHNV and CDR2 YYDKDF (reference sequence). V lost 0 bases, J lost 2 bases, and 11 bases lay in between. The CDR3 totals 15 residues. The CDR3 region is CATSRDPQFPYEQYF. For the CDR3, the DNA is TGTGCCACCAGCAGAGATCCCCAGTTTCCCTACGAGCAGTACTTC.

The sample holds one count of this clonotype. The CDR3 sequence: CASSFAQGALAIANEQFF. DNA for the CDR3: TGTGCCAGCAGCTTTGCGCAGGGGGCCCTAGCTATAGCGAATGAGCAGTTCTTC. The chain recombines TRBV11-1 with TRBJ2-1; TRBD1 matches at 8 bases. This CDR3 has 18 amino acids. Germline CDR1 and CDR2: SGHAT and FQDESV (reference sequence). After removal of 3 bases from V and 7 bases from J, the junction contained 17 bases not matched to a gene. The variable domain in full, with the rest retrieved from reference TRBV11-1 and TRBJ2-1, is EAEVAQSPRYKITEKSQAVAFWCDPISGHATLYWYRQILGQGPELLVQFQDESVVDDSQLPKDRFSAERLKGVDSTLKIQPAELGDSAMYLCASSFAQGALAIANEQFFGPGTRLTVL.

The sample holds many counts of this clonotype. This chain uses TRBV28 with TRBJ2-1; TRBD1 matches 9 bases. V gave up 6 bases and J gave up 6 bases; unmatched junction bases: 9. The CDR3 loop spans 15 amino acids. CDR1 and CDR2 (germline): MDHEN, SYDVKM. This CDR3 reads CASSGGQGRVNEQFF. The CDR3 DNA follows: TGTGCCAGCAGCGGTGGACAGGGGCGAGTCAATGAGCAGTTCTTC. Combining the CDR3 with reference TRBV28 and TRBJ2-1 gives the whole variable domain DVKVTQSSRYLVKRTGEKVFLECVQDMDHENMFWYRQDPGLGLRLIYFSYDVKMKEKGDIPEGYSVSREKKERFSLILESASTNQTSMYLCASSGGQGRVNEQFFGPGTRLTVL.

This clonotype was seen many times. The J gene is TRBJ2-1, the V gene TRBV12-3 or TRBV12-4; D not certain. The CDR3 sequence is 11 residues long. Between the trimmed V and J ends, which lost 6 bases and 10 bases, there was a span of 10 bases. The CDR3: CASSSFEEQFF. Written as DNA, the CDR3 is TGTGCCAGCAGCTCCTTCGAGGAGCAGTTCTTC.

This clonotype was seen at least ten times. This chain connects TRBV19 to TRBJ1-1; no definite D call. CDR3 length: 13 residues. V was clipped by 5 bases and J by 0 bases, with 7 bases between them. CDR1 is LNHDA and CDR2 is SQIVND in the germline V gene (reference sequence). The CDR3 loop is CASSPILNTEAFF. DNA for the CDR3: TGTGCCAGTAGTCCGATACTGAACACTGAAGCTTTCTTT. The full variable domain, rest sourced from reference TRBV19 and TRBJ1-1, is DGGITQSPKYLFRKEGQNVTLSCEQNLNHDAMYWYRQDPGQGLRLIYYSQIVNDFQKGDIAEGYSVSREKKESFPLTVTSAQKNPTAFYLCASSPILNTEAFFGQGTRLTVV.

This chain connects TRBV12-3 or TRBV12-4 to TRBJ2-5; 10 bases align to TRBD1. CDR3 size: 16 residues. The J segment lost 5 bases and the V segment lost 6 bases, leaving 12 bases of the junction unmatched. The CDR3 region has the DNA TGTGCCAGCAGCGCAGCAGGACAGGGGGAGTGGGAGACCCAGTACTTC. Residues: CASSAAGQGEWETQYF.

The chain uses TRBV6-4 and TRBJ2-3; D uncertain. Trimming cost V 0 bases and J 3 bases, with 4 bases left between them. The CDR3 runs 13 residues. Germline V lookup: CDR1 MRHNA, CDR2 SNTAGT. This chain's CDR3 is CASSDSVTDTQYF. The CDR3 nucleotides read TGTGCCAGCAGTGACTCGGTGACAGATACGCAGTATTTT.

This clonotype was seen more than once but under ten times. The gene calls are TRBV12-3 or TRBV12-4 and TRBJ2-7, with D tentatively TRBD2 (6 bases). With 0 bases removed from V and 1 base from J, the gap between germline ends came to 13 bases. CDR3 size: 16 residues. The CDR3 is CASSLARASASYEQYF. In DNA form, the CDR3 reads TGTGCCAGCAGTTTAGCGCGGGCTAGCGCGTCCTACGAGCAGTACTTC.

This clonotype was picked up many times. The rearrangement joins TRBV27 to TRBJ2-5, with 7 bases lining up with TRBD2. V shed 3 bases and J 3 bases; nucleotides not matched to a gene: 10. This CDR3 region has 16 residues. CDR1 is MNHEY, CDR2 SMNVEV, per germline (reference sequence). CDR3 in amino acids: CASSFGHSSGEETQYF. CDR3 in DNA: TGTGCCAGCAGTTTCGGCCATTCTAGCGGAGAAGAGACCCAGTACTTC.

This clonotype was detected a few times. The rearrangement joins TRBV29-1 to TRBJ2-7; D unresolved. The CDR3 consists of 12 residues. V was pared by 7 bases and J by 0 bases, with 10 bases between. The germline gives CDR1 SQVTM, CDR2 ANQGSEA. CDR3 bases: TGCAGCGGTATTACCAACTCCTACGAGCAGTACTTC. The encoded protein is CSGITNSYEQYF.

This clonotype was recorded a few times. The rearrangement joins TRBV5-5 to TRBJ2-7; 8 bases agree with TRBD1. CDR3 length: 15 amino acids. From germline, CDR1 is SGHKS and CDR2 YYEKEE (reference sequence). J was trimmed by 6 bases and V by 1 base; bases with no gene match: 9. In nucleotides, the CDR3 is TGTGCCAGCAGCTTGATGGACAGGGTCTGGATCGAGCAGTACTTC. Translating it yields CASSLMDRVWIEQYF.

This clonotype has a count of ten or more. DNA for the CDR3: TGCAGTGCTGAGGACAGGGGCCTCCTCGAGCAGTACTTC. Protein product: CSAEDRGLLEQYF. The chain has TRBV20-1 and TRBJ2-7, with TRBD1 matching over 9 bases. Unmatched junction bases numbered 8, after V lost 5 bases and J lost 6 bases. The CDR3 sequence is 13 residues long. Germline lookup yields CDR1 DFQATT and CDR2 SNEGSKA (reference sequence).